Here is one T cell receptor (beta chain) with its context. Its antigen remains unidentified. These data belong to a study of T cells in Graves' hyperthyroidism and ophthalmopathy. The study, taken as a whole, reports: Blood shared most expanded thyroid clonotypes above 0.001. Separation of ophthalmopathy from stable hyperthyroidism was achieved by a 13 V-J model.

Criteria for exclusion of patients were uncontrolled infection, other autoimmune disease, pregnancy or lactation. Amplified regions were TCR beta CDR3 sequences from RNA transcripts. The TCR CDR3 first-round RT-PCR relied on the HTBI primer set. TCRdb re-analysed the multiplex PCR reads in MiXCR, keeping a single row per CDR3 protein. The sample lists roughly 380,000 distinct CDR3 sequences, roughly 13% occurring once. The CDR3 loop spans 13 amino acids. The V and J ends lost 6 bases and 4 bases, in that order; junction bases with no gene match: 3. The germline V gene encodes CDR1 LNHNV and CDR2 YYDKDF (reference sequence).

The receptor's source is a woman aged 55-70 years with Graves' hyperthyroidism. The gene calls are TRBV15 and TRBJ2-4, with TRBD2 matching over 7 bases. The sequencing input was blood. The CDR3 reads CATSRGGKNIQYF. The CDR3 DNA reads as TGTGCCACCAGTCGCGGGGGTAAAAACATTCAGTACTTC.